This T cell receptor beta chain appears in the sequencing data of a study of blood T cell repertoires in COVID-19. Only in-frame clones appear in the TCRdb table, and some are missing; sequencing was by immunoSEQ multiplex PCR. The sample carries 300,000 to 350,000 clones, around 88% recorded once. The CDR3 length is 13 residues. Trimming left V 5 bases short and J 7 bases short, with 12 bases between. In germline, CDR1 is LNHDA, CDR2 SQIVND (reference sequence). The sample was peripheral blood. This TCR derives from a young woman with COVID-19, enrolled during active disease. The rearrangement uses TRBV19 and TRBJ1-5, with TRBD1 as a possible D gene (6 bases). CDR3 protein: CASSLGHIQPQHF. As DNA, the CDR3 is TGTGCCAGTAGTCTGGGACACATACAGCCCCAGCATTTT.